This T cell receptor beta chain was found in a study of blood T cell repertoires in COVID-19. The overall study: Acute and convalescent COVID-19 specimens originated in the United States, Italy and Spain. PBMCs, B-cell-depleted T cells, or T cells provided the cDNA or gDNA that made up the material.

Original analysis: Estimated nucleated cell counts came from reference gene primer amplification. Some clones are missing from TCRdb's copy, which holds only in-frame ones; the method was immunoSEQ multiplex PCR. V and J calls and clone size are as listed in that table; D and trimming were resolved from the DNA. The sample includes fewer than 500,000 clones, roughly 90% of them seen just once. Study members were between about 18 and 95 years old and lived in roughly 24 US regions. The TCR was taken from a woman aged 25-40 years with acute COVID-19. Sequencing was carried out using PBMCs or T cells enriched from blood (not recorded which).

CDR3 protein: CASSVATGEIYEQYF. In nucleotides, the CDR3 is TGTGCCAGCAGCGTAGCTACAGGGGAGATCTACGAGCAGTACTTC. This chain connects TRBV9 to TRBJ2-7, with 7 nucleotides matching TRBD1. Germline V CDR1 and CDR2: SGDLS, YYNGEE. This CDR3 has 15 residues. V gave up 0 bases and J gave up 3 bases; unmatched junction bases: 6.